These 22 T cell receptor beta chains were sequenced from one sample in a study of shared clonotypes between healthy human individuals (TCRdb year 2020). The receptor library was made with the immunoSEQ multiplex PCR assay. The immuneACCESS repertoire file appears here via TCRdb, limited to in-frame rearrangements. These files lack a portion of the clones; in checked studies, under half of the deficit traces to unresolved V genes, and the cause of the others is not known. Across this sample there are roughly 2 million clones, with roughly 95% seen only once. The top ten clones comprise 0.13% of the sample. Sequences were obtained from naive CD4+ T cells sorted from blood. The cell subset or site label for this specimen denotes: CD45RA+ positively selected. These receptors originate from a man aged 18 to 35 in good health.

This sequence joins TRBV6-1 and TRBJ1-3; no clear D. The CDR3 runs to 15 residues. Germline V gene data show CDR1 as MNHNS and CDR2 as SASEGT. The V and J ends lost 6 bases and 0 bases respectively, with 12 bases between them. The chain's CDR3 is CASRGKPSSGNTIYF. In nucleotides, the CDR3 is TGTGCCAGCAGGGGGAAACCTAGCTCTGGAAACACCATATATTTT.

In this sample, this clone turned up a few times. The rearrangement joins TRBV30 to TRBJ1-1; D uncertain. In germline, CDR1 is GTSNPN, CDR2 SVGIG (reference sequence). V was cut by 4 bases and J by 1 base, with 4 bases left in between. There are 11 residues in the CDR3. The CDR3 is CAWIKNTEAFF. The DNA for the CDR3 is TGTGCCTGGATAAAGAACACTGAAGCTTTCTTT.

The CDR3 sequence is CASSPRQGGSQPQHF. In DNA, the CDR3 is TGTGCCAGCAGCCCTCGACAGGGAGGGAGTCAGCCCCAGCATTTT. This chain joins TRBV11-2 and TRBJ1-5; 7 bases are a match to TRBD1. CDR3 length: 15 residues. Trimming removed 5 bases from V and 6 bases from J; junction bases left unmatched: 10. CDR1 SGHAT and CDR2 FQNNGV come from the germline V gene.

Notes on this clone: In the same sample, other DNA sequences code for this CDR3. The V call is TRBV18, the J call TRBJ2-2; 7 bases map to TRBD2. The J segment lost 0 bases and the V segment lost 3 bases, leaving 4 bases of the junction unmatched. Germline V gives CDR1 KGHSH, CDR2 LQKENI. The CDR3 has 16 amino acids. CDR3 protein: CASSPPGLSNTGELFF. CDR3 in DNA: TGTGCCAGCTCACCGCCGGGACTATCGAACACCGGGGAGCTGTTTTTT.

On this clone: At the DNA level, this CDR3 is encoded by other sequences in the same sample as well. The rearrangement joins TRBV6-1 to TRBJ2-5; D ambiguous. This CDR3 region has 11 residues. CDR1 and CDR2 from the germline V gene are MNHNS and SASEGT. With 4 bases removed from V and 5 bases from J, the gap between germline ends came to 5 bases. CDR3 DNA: TGTGCCAGCAGTGCCTCGGAGACCCAGTACTTC. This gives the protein CASSASETQYF.

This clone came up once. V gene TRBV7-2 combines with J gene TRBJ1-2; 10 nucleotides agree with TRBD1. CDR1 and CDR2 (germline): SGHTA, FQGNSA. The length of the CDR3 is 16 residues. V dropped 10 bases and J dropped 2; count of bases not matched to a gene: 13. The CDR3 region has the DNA TGTGCCACTCTCAAGGGTGGGACAGGGGAGAACTATGGCTACACCTTC. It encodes CATLKGGTGENYGYTF.

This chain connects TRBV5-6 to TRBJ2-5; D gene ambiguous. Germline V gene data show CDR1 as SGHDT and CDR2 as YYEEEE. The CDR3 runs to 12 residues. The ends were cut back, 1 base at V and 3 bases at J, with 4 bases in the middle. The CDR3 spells CASSLREETQYF. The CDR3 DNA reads TGTGCCAGCAGCTTGAGGGAAGAGACCCAGTACTTC.

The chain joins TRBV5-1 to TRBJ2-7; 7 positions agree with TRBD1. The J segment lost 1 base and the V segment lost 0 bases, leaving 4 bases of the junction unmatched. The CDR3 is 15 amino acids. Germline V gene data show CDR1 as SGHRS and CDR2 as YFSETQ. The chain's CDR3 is CASSLVATGSYEQYF. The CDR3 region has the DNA TGCGCCAGCAGCTTGGTTGCGACAGGGTCCTACGAGCAGTACTTC. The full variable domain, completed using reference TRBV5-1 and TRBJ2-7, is KAGVTQTPRYLIKTRGQQVTLSCSPISGHRSVSWYQQTPGQGLQFLFEYFSETQRNKGNFPGRFSGRQFSNSRSEMNVSTLELGDSALYLCASSLVATGSYEQYFGPGTRLTVT.

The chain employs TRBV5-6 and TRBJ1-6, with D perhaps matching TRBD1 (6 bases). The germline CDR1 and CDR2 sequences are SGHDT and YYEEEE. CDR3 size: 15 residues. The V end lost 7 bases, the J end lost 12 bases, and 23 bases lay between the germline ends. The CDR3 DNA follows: TGTGCCAGCCGTCCCAGGGGATCCAGATTGATACCCCTCCACTTT. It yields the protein CASRPRGSRLIPLHF.

The CDR3 coding sequence is TGCGCCAGCAGCTTGGAGGCTAATAACAATGAGCAGTTCTTC. Amino acid sequence: CASSLEANNNEQFF. V and J are TRBV5-1 and TRBJ2-1; D gene uncertain. Trimming took 0 bases from V and 5 from J, leaving 9 bases between them. The CDR3 spans 14 residues. Germline CDR1 reads SGHRS; CDR2 reads YFSETQ.

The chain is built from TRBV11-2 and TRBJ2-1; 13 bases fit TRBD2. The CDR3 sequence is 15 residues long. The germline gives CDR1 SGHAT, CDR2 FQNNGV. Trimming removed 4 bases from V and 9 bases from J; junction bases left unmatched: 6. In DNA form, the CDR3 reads TGTGCCAGCAGCTCTCGGACTAGCGGGAGTACTGAGCAGTTCTTC. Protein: CASSSRTSGSTEQFF.

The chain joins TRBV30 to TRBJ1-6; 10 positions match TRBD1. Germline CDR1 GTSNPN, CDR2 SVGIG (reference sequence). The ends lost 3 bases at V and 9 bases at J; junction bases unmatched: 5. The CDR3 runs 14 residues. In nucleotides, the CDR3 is TGTGCCTGGAGCCGGGACAGGGGATCTTCACCCCTCCACTTT. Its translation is CAWSRDRGSSPLHF.

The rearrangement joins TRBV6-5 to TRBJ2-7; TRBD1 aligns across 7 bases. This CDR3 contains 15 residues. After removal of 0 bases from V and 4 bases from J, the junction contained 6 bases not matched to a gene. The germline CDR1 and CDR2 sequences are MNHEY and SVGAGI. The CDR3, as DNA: TGTGCCAGCAGTTACTCAAGGCAGGGGGAGTACGAGCAGTACTTC. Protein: CASSYSRQGEYEQYF.

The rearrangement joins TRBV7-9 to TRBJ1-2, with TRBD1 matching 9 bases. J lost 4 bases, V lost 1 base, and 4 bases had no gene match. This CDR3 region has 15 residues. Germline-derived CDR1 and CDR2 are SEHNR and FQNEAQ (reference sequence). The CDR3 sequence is CASSLGGQGSYGYTF. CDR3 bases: TGTGCCAGCAGCTTAGGCGGACAGGGGTCCTATGGCTACACCTTC.

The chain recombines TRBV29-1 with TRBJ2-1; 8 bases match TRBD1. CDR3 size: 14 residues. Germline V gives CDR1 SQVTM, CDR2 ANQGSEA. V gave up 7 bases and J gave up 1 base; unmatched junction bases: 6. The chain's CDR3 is CSAGTGQSYNEQFF. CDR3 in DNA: TGCAGCGCGGGGACAGGCCAGTCCTACAATGAGCAGTTCTTC.

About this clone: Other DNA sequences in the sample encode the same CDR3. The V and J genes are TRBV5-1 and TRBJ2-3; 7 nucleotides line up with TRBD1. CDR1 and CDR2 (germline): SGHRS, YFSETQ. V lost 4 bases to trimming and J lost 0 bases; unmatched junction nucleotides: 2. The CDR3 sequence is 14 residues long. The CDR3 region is CASSGTASTDTQYF. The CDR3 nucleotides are TGCGCCAGCAGCGGGACAGCTAGCACAGATACGCAGTATTTT.

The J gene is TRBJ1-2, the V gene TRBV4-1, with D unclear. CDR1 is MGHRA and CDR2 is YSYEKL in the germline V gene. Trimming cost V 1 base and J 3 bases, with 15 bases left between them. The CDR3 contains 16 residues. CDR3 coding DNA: TGCGCCAGCAGCCAAGCCTGGGCGAAAAAGGACTATGGCTACACCTTC. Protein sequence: CASSQAWAKKDYGYTF.

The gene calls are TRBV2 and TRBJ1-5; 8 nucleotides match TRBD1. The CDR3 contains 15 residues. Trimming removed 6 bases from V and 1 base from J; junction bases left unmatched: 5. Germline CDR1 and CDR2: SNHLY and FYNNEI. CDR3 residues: CASRQQGVSNQPQHF. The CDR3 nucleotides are TGTGCCAGCAGGCAACAGGGGGTAAGCAATCAGCCCCAGCATTTT.

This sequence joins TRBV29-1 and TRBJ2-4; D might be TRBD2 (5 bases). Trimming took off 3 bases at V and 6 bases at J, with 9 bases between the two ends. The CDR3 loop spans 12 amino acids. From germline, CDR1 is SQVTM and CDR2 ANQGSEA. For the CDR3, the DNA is TGCAGCGTTGAGGGAGACACAAACATTCAGTACTTC. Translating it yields CSVEGDTNIQYF.

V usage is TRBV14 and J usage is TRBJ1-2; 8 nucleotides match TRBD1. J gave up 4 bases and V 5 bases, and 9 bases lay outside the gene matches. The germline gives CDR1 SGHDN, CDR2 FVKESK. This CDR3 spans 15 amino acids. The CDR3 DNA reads TGTGCCAGCAGCAACGCAGGGGGCTCAGGCTATGGCTACACCTTC. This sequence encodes CASSNAGGSGYGYTF.

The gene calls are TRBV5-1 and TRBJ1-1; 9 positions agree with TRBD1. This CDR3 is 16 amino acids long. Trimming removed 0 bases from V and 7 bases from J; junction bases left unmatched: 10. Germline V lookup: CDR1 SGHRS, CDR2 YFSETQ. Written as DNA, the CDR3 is TGCGCCAGCAGCTTGGATAACAGGGGGCCAAGAGGTGAAGCTTTCTTT. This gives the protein CASSLDNRGPRGEAFF.

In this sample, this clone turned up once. In DNA, the CDR3 is TGCGCCAGCAGTGAGGGGACAGTCCTCATGAAGCAGTACTTC. Its protein is CASSEGTVLMKQYF. The rearrangement links TRBV10-1 to TRBJ2-7; 7 nucleotides agree with TRBD1. V trimming: 2 bases; J trimming: 8 bases; junction bases outside the gene matches: 9. The CDR3 consists of 14 residues. Looked up from germline, CDR1 is WNHNN and CDR2 is SYGVQD (reference sequence).